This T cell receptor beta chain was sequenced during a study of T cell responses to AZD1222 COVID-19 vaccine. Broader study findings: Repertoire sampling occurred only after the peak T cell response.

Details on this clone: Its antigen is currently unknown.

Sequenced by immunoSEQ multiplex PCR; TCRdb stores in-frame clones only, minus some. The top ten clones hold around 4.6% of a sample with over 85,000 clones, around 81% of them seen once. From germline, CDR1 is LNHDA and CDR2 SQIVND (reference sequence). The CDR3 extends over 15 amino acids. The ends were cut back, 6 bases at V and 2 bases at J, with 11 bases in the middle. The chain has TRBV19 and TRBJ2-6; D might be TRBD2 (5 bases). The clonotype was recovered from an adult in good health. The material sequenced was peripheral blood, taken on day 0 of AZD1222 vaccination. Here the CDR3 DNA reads TGTGCCAGTAGGGAAACTAGGGCTGGGGCCAACGTCCTGACTTTC. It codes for CASRETRAGANVLTF.